Listed here is a single T cell receptor beta chain. Its antigen is unidentified. Germline CDR1 is SEHNR and CDR2 is FQNEAQ (reference sequence). The V and J ends lost 5 bases and 4 bases respectively, with 10 bases between them. This CDR3 is 13 amino acids long. The sample is drawn from a study of T cell responses to AZD1222 COVID-19 vaccine. Produced via immunoSEQ multiplex PCR; TCRdb's table is partial and in-frame only. Among roughly 150,000 clones listed, around 92% were seen once. General study findings and limits: Targets within unmutated variant regions were reportedly found for nearly half of spike-specific TCRs.

This chain connects TRBV7-9 to TRBJ2-3; D may match TRBD1 or TRBD2 (6 bases each). The specimen was peripheral blood, collected 28 days after the second AZD1222 dose. The TCR originated in an adult who received the AZD1222 COVID-19 vaccine. The CDR3, as DNA: TGTGCCAGCAGCCGAGGGGGGTCAGATACGCAGTATTTT. Translation: CASSRGGSDTQYF.